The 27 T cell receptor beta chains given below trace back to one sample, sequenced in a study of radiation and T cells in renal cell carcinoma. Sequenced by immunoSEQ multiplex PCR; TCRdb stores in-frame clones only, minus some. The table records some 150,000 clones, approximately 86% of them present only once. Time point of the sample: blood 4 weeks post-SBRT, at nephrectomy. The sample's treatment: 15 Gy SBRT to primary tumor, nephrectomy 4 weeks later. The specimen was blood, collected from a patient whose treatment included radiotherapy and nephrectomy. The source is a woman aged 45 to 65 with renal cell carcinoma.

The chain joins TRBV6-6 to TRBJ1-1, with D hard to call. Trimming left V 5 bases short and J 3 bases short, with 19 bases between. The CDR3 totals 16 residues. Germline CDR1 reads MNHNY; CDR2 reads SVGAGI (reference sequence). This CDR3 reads CASSKIGSGLHTEAFF. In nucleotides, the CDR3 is TGTGCCAGCAGTAAGATTGGATCGGGCCTCCACACTGAAGCTTTCTTT.

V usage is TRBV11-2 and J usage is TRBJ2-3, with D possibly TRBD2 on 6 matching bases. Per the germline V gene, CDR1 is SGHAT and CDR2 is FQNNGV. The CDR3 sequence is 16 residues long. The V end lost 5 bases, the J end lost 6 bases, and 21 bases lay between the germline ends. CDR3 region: CASSMDYIRGRDTQYF. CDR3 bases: TGTGCCAGCAGCATGGACTATATTAGGGGCCGGGATACGCAGTATTTT.

Here the CDR3 DNA reads TGTGCCAGCAGCCAAGATAGGAGGGAAGAGACCCAGTACTTC. Protein product: CASSQDRREETQYF. The rearrangement uses TRBV4-2 and TRBJ2-5; D is possibly TRBD2 (6 bases). This CDR3 is 14 amino acids long. Trimming shortened V by 0 bases and J by 3 bases, and 8 bases separated the two germline ends. Germline CDR1 LGHNA, CDR2 YNFKEQ.

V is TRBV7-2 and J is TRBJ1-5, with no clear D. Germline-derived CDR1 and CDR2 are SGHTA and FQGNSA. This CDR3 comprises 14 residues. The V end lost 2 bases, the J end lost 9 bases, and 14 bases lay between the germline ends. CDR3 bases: TGTGCCAGCAGCTTATCTCTCGCGGCCGGGCCCCAGCATTTT. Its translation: CASSLSLAAGPQHF.

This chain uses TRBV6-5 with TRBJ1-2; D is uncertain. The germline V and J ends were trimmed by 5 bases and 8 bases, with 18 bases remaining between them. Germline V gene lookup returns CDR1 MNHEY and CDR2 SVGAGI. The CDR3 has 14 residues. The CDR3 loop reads CASSAVALAGGYTF. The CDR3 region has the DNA TGTGCCAGCAGTGCTGTGGCGCTGGCTGGAGGCTACACCTTC.

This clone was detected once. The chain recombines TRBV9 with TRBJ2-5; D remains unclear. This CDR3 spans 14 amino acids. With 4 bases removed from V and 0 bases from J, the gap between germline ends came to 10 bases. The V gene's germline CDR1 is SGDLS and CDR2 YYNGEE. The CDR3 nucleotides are TGTGCCAGCAGCCGAAAGCCCGACCAAGAGACCCAGTACTTC. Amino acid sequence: CASSRKPDQETQYF.

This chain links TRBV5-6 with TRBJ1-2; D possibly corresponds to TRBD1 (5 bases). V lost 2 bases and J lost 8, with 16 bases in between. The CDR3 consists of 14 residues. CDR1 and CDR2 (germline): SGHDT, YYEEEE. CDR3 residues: CASSFFQGTRGYTF. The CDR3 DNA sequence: TGTGCCAGCAGCTTTTTCCAGGGTACGAGAGGCTACACCTTC.

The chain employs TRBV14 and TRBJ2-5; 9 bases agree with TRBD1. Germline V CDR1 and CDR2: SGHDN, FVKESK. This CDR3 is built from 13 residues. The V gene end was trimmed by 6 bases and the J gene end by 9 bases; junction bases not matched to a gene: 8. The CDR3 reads CASSPDRGRAQYF. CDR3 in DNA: TGTGCCAGCAGTCCGGACAGGGGTAGAGCCCAGTACTTC.

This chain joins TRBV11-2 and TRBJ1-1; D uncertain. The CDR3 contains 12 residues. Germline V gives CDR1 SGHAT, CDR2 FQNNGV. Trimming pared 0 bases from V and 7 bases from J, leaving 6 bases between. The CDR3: CASSLDVGEAFF. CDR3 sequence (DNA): TGTGCCAGCAGCTTAGATGTCGGTGAAGCTTTCTTT. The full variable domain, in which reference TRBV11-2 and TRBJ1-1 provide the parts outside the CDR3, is EAGVAQSPRYKIIEKRQSVAFWCNPISGHATLYWYQQILGQGPKLLIQFQNNGVVDDSQLPKDRFSAERLKGVDSTLKIQPAKLEDSAVYLCASSLDVGEAFFGQGTRLTVV.

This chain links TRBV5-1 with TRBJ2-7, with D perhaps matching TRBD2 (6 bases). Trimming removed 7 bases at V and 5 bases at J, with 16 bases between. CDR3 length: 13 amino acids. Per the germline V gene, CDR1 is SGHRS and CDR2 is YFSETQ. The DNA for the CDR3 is TGCGCCAGCCTGGGAGGCGATGCGAACGAGCAGTACTTC. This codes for CASLGGDANEQYF.

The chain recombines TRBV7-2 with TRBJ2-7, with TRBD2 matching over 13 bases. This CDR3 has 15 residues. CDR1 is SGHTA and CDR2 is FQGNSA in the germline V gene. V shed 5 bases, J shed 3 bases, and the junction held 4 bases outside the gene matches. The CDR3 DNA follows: TGTGCCAGCAGCGCCCGACTAGCGGGAGGCTACGAGCAGTACTTC. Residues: CASSARLAGGYEQYF. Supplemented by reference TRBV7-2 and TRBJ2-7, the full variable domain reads GAGVSQSPSNKVTEKGKDVELRCDPISGHTALYWYRQSLGQGLEFLIYFQGNSAPDKSGLPSDRFSAERTGGSVSTLTIQRTQQEDSAVYLCASSARLAGGYEQYFGPGTRLTVT.

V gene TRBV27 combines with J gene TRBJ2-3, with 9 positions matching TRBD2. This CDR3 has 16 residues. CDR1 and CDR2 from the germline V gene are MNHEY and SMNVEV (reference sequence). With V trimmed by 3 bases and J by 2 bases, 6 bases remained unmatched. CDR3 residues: CASSLSSGGPTDTQYF. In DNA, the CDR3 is TGTGCCAGCAGTTTGAGTAGCGGGGGCCCCACAGATACGCAGTATTTT.

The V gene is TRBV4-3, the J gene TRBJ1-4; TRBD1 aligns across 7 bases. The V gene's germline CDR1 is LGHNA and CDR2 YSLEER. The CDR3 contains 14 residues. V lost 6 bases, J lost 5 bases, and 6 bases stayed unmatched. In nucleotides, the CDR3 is TGCGCCAGCAGGAAGGGGGCCCTGAATGAAAAACTGTTTTTT. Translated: CASRKGALNEKLFF.

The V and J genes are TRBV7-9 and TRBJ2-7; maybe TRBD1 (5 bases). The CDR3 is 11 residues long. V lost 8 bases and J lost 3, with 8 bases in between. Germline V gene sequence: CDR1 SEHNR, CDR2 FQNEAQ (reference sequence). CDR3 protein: CASGRVYEQYF. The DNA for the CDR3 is TGTGCCAGCGGCAGGGTCTACGAGCAGTACTTC.

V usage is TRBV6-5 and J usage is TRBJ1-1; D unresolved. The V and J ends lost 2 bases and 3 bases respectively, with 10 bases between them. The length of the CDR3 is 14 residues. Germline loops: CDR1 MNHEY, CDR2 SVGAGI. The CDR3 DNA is TGTGCCAGCAGTTACGGACTCCGGGACACTGAAGCTTTCTTT. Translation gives CASSYGLRDTEAFF.

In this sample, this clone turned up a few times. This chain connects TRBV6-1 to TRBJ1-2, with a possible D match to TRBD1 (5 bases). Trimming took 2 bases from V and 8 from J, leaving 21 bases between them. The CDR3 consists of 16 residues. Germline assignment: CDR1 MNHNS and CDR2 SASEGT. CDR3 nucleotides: TGTGCCAGCAGTGAACCGTGGGGACTCAACCGGTTCGGCTACACCTTC. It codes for CASSEPWGLNRFGYTF.

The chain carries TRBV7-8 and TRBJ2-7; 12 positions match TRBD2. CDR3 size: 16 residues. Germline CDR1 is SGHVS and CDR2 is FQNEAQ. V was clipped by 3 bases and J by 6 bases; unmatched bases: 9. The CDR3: CASSFQLLAGGREQYF. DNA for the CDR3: TGTGCCAGCAGCTTTCAGTTGCTAGCGGGAGGGCGCGAGCAGTACTTC.

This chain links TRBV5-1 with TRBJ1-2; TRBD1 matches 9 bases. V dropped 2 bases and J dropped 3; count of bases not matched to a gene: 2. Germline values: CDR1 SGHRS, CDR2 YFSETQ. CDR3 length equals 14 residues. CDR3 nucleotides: TGCGCCAGCAGCTTCCGGGACAGGGACTATGGCTACACCTTC. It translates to CASSFRDRDYGYTF.

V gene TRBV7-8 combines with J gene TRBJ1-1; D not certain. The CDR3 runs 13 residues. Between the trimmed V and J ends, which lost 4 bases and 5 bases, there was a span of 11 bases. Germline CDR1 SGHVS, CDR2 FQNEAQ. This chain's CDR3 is CASSSVWYTEAFF. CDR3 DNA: TGTGCCAGCAGCTCCGTCTGGTATACTGAAGCTTTCTTT.

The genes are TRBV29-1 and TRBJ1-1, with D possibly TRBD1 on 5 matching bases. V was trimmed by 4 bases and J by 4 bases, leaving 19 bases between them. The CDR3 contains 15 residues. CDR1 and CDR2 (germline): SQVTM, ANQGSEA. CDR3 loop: CSVGGSRAEGTEAFF. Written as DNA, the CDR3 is TGCAGCGTTGGGGGGTCCAGGGCGGAAGGCACTGAAGCTTTCTTT.

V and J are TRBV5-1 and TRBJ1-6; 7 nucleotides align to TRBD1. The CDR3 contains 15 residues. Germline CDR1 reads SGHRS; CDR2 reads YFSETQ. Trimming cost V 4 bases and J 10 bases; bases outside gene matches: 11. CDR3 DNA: TGCGCCAGCAGCGAACAGGGGCCGGGGACGTCACCCCTCCACTTT. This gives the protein CASSEQGPGTSPLHF. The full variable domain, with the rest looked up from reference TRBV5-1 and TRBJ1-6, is KAGVTQTPRYLIKTRGQQVTLSCSPISGHRSVSWYQQTPGQGLQFLFEYFSETQRNKGNFPGRFSGRQFSNSRSEMNVSTLELGDSALYLCASSEQGPGTSPLHFGNGTRLTVT.

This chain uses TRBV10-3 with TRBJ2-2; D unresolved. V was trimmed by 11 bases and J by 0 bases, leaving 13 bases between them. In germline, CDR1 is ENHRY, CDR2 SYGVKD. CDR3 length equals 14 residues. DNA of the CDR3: TGTGCCGCGAGACAAGACGCGAACACCGGGGAGCTGTTTTTT. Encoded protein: CAARQDANTGELFF.

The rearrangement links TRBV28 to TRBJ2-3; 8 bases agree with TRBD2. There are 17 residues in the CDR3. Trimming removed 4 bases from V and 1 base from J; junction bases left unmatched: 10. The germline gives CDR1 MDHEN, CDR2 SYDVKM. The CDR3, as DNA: TGTGCCAGCAGTTCAGGGGCACTGCGGGAGGGCACAGATACGCAGTATTTT. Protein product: CASSSGALREGTDTQYF.

Here the CDR3 DNA reads TGTGCCAGTAGAGGGACAGGGACTAATGAAAAACTGTTTTTT. It is translated as CASRGTGTNEKLFF. V is TRBV27 and J is TRBJ1-4, with 9 bases identical to TRBD1. V shed 9 bases, J shed 2 bases, and the junction held 4 bases outside the gene matches. CDR3 length: 14 amino acids. Germline V gives CDR1 MNHEY, CDR2 SMNVEV (reference sequence).

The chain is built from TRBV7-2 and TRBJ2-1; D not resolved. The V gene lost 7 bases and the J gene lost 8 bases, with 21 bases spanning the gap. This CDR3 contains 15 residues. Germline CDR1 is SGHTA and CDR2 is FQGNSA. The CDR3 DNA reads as TGTGCCAGCACCGCCCGGTTCGGCGCCTGGGATGAGCAGTTCTTC. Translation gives CASTARFGAWDEQFF.

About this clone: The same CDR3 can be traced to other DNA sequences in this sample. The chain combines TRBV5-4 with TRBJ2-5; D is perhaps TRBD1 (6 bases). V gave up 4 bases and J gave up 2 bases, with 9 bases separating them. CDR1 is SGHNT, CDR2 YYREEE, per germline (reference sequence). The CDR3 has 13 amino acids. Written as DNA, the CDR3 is TGTGCCAGCAGCCTGGGACAACAAGAGACCCAGTACTTC. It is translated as CASSLGQQETQYF. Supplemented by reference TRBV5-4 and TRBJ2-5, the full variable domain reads ETGVTQSPTHLIKTRGQQVTLRCSSQSGHNTVSWYQQALGQGPQFIFQYYREEENGRGNFPPRFSGLQFPNYSSELNVNALELDDSALYLCASSLGQQETQYFGPGTRLLVL.

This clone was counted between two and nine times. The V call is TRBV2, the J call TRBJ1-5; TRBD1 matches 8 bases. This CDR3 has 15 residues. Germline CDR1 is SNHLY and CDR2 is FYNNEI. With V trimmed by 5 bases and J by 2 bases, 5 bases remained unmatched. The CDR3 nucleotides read TGTGCCAGCAGTCCCGACAGGGGAGGCAATCAGCCCCAGCATTTT. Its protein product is CASSPDRGGNQPQHF.